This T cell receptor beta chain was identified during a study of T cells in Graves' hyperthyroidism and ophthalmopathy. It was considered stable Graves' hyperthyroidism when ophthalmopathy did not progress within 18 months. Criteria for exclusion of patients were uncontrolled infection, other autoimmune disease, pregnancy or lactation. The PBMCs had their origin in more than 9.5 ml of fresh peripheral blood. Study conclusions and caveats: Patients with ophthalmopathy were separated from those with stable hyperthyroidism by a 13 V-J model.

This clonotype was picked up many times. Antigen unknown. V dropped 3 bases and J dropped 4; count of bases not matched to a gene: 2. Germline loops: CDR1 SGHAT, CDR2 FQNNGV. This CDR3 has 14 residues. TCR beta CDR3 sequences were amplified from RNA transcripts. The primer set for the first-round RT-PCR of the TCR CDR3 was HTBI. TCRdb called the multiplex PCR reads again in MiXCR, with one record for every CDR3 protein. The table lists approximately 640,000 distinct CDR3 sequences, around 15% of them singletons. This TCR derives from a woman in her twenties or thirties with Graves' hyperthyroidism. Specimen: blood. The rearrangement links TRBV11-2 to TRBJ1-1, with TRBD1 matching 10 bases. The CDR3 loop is CASSFRTGGTEAFF. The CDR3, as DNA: TGTGCCAGCAGCTTTCGGACAGGGGGCACTGAAGCTTTCTTT.